The TCR beta chain described here comes from a study of cytomegalovirus exposure and HLA in healthy donors. Study outcomes and limitations: Per a later analysis, HLA-associated TCR beta chains showed more clonal expansion than other, equally common TCR beta chains.

This CDR3 is built from 14 residues. J lost 5 bases, V lost 6 bases, and 5 bases had no gene match. Germline lookup yields CDR1 SNHLY and CDR2 FYNNEI. Of note for this clone: The antigen is undetermined.

60 Vbeta and 13 Jbeta primers were used in PCR. In the source study's methods: There were 80 million or so unique TCR beta chains by a later count, and some 11 million of them were shared. Libraries were prepared by immunoSEQ multiplex PCR; TCRdb keeps only in-frame clonotypes and omits some of them. The D gene and trimming were derived from the DNA, and the V and J assignments and clone size from that table. The sample consists of approximately 140,000 clones, around 73% of them appearing once. The chain recombines TRBV2 with TRBJ2-3; TRBD2 aligns across 10 bases. This TCR was recovered from a human donor in good health. What was sequenced was PBMCs. The CDR3 loop reads CASSVGLARDTQYF. The DNA for the CDR3 is TGTGCCAGCAGCGTGGGACTAGCGAGAGATACGCAGTATTTT.